This T cell receptor (beta chain) was retrieved from a study of T-cell memory formation after mild COVID-19. The CDR3 runs 15 residues. V was clipped by 4 bases and J by 4 bases; unmatched bases: 7. Each CDR3 protein gets one entry after TCRdb re-called the 5' RACE reads with MiXCR. Here the sample spans roughly 370,000 distinct CDR3 sequences, 16% being singletons. The rearrangement links TRBV12-3 or TRBV12-4 to TRBJ1-2; TRBD1 matches at 9 bases. Sequencing was performed on PBMCs or a T cell subset sorted from them (not recorded which). This sequence was found in a man younger than 35 who had mild COVID-19 (a few samples of this study predate the infection). Cell type and time point are not known. CDR3 bases: TGTGCCAGCAGTTCGGGACAGGGAACCCCCTATGGCTACACCTTC. Translation: CASSSGQGTPYGYTF.